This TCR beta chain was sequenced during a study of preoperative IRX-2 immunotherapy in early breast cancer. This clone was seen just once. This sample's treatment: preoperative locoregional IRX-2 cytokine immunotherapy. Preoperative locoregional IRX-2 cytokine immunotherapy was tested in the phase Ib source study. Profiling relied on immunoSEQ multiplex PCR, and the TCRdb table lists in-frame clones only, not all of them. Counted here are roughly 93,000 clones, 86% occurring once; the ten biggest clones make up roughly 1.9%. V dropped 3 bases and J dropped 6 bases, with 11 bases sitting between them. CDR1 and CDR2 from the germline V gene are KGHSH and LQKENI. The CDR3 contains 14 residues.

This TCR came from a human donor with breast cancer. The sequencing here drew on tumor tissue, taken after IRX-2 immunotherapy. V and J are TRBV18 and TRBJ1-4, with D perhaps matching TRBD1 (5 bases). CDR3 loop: CASSPGVRDEKLFF. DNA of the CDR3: TGTGCCAGCTCACCGGGGGTCAGGGATGAAAAACTGTTTTTT.